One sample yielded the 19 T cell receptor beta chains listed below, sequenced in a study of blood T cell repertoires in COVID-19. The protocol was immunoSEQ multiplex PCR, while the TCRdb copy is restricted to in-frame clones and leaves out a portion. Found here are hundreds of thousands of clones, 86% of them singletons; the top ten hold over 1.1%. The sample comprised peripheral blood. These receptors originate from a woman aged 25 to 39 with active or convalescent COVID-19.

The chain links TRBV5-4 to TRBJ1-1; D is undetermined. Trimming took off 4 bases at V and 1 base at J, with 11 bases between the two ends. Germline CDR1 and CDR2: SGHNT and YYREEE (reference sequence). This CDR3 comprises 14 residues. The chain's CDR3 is CASSPGWGNTEAFF. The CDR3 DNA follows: TGTGCCAGCAGCCCGGGATGGGGGAACACTGAAGCTTTCTTT. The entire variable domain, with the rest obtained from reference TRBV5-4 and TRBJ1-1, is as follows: ETGVTQSPTHLIKTRGQQVTLRCSSQSGHNTVSWYQQALGQGPQFIFQYYREEENGRGNFPPRFSGLQFPNYSSELNVNALELDDSALYLCASSPGWGNTEAFFGQGTRLTVV.

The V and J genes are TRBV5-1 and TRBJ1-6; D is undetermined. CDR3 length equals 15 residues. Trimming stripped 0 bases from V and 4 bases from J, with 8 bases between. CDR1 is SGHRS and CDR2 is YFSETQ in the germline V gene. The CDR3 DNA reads TGCGCCAGCAGCTTGGTTCCGGGGTATAATTCACCCCTCCACTTT. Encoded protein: CASSLVPGYNSPLHF. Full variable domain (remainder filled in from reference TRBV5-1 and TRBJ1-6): KAGVTQTPRYLIKTRGQQVTLSCSPISGHRSVSWYQQTPGQGLQFLFEYFSETQRNKGNFPGRFSGRQFSNSRSEMNVSTLELGDSALYLCASSLVPGYNSPLHFGNGTRLTVT.

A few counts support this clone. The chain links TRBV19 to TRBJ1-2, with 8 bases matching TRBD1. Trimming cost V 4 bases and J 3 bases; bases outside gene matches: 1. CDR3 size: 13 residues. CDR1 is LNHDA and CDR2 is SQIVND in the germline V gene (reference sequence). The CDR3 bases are TGTGCCAGTAGTACACAGGGGGACTATGGCTACACCTTC. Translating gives CASSTQGDYGYTF.

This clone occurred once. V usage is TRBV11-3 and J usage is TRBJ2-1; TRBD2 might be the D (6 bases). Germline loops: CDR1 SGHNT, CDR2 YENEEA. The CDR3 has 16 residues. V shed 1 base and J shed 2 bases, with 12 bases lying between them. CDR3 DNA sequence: TGTGCCAGCAGCTTAGGGGGCGGGACCCCCTACAATGAGCAGTTCTTC. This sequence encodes CASSLGGGTPYNEQFF.

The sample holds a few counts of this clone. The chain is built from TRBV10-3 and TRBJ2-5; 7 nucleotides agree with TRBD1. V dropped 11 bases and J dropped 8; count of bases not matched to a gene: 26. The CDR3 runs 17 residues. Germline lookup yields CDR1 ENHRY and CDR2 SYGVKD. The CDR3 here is CALQGPPKRPRRRTQYF. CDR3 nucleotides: TGTGCCCTACAGGGGCCCCCCAAGAGACCCCGCAGGAGAACCCAGTACTTC.

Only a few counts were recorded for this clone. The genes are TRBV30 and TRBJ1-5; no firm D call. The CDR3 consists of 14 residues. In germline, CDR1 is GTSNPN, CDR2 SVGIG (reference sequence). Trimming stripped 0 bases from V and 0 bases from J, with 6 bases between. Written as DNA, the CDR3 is TGTGCCTGGAGTGTGGCAAATAGCAATCAGCCCCAGCATTTT. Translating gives CAWSVANSNQPQHF.

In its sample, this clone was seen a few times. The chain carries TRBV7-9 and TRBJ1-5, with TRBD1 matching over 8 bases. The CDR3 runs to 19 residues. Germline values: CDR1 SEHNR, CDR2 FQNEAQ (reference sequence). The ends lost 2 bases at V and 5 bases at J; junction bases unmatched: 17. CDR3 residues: CASSLSWGRGREKDQPQHF. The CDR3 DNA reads TGTGCCAGCAGCTTATCCTGGGGCAGGGGGCGCGAGAAGGATCAGCCCCAGCATTTT. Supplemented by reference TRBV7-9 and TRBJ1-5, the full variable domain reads DTGVSQNPRHKITKRGQNVTFRCDPISEHNRLYWYRQTLGQGPEFLTYFQNEAQLEKSRLLSDRFSAERPKGSFSTLEIQRTEQGDSAMYLCASSLSWGRGREKDQPQHFGDGTRLSIL.

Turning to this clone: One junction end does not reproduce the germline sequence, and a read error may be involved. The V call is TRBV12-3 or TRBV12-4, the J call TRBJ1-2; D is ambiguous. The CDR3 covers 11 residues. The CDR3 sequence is CASSPNYGYTF. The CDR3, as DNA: TGTGCCAGCAGTCCTAATTATGGCTACACCTTC.

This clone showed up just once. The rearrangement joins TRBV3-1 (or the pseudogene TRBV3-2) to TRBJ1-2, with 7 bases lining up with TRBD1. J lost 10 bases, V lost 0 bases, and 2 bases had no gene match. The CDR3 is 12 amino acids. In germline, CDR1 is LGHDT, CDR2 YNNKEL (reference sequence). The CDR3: CASSQETGLYTF. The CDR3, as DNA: TGTGCCAGCAGCCAAGAGACAGGGCTCTACACCTTC.

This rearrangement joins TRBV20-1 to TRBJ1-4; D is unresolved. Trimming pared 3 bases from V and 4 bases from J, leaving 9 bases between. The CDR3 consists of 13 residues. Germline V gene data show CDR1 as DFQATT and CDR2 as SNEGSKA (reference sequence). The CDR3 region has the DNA TGCAGTGCTAGTTCGGGGATTAATGAAAAACTGTTTTTT. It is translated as CSASSGINEKLFF.

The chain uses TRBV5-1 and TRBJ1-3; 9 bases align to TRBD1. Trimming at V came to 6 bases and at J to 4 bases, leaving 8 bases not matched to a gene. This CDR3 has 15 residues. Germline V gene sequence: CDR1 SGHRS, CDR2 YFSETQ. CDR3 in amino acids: CASKDFGTGGNTIYF. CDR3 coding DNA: TGCGCCAGCAAAGATTTTGGGACAGGGGGAAACACCATATATTTT.

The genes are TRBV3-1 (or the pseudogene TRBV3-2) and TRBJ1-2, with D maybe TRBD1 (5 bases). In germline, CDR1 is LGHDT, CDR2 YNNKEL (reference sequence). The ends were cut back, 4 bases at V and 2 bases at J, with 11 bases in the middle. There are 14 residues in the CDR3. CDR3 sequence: CASSPPTANYGYTF. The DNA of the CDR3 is TGTGCCAGCAGCCCCCCGACAGCAAACTATGGCTACACCTTC.

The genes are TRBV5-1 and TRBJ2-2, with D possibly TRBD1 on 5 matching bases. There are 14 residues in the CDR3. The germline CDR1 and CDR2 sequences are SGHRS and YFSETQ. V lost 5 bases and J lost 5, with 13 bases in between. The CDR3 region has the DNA TGCGCCAGCAGTGGTCAGGGTGGGACCGGGGAGCTGTTTTTT. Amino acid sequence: CASSGQGGTGELFF.

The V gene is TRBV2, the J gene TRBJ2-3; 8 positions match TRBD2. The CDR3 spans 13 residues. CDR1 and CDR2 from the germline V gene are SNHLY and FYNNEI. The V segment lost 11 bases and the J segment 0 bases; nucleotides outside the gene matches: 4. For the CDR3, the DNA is TGTGCCGGCGGGGGGACTAGCACAGATACGCAGTATTTT. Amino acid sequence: CAGGGTSTDTQYF.

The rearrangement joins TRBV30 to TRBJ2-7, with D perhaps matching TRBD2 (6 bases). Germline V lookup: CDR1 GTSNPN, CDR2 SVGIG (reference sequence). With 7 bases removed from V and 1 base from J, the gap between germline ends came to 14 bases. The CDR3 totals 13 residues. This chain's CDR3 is CASDGGVSYEQYF. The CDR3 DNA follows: TGTGCCTCAGATGGAGGGGTTTCCTACGAGCAGTACTTC.

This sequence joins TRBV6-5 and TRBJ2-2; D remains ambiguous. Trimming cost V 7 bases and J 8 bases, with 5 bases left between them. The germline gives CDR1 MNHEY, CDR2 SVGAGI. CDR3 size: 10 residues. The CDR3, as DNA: TGTGCCAGCAATGCGGGGGAGCTGTTTTTT. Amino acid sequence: CASNAGELFF.

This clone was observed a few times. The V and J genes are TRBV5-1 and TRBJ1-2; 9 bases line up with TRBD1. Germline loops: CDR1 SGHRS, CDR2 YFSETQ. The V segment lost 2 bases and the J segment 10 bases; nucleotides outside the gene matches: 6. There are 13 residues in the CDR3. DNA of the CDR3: TGCGCCAGCAGCTTACGGACAGGGGAAGTCTACACCTTC. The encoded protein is CASSLRTGEVYTF. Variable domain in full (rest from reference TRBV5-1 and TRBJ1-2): KAGVTQTPRYLIKTRGQQVTLSCSPISGHRSVSWYQQTPGQGLQFLFEYFSETQRNKGNFPGRFSGRQFSNSRSEMNVSTLELGDSALYLCASSLRTGEVYTFGSGTRLTVV.

The CDR3 loop reads CAAAPGQNYGYTF. CDR3 nucleotide sequence: TGTGCCGCAGCACCGGGACAGAACTATGGCTACACCTTC. The chain is built from TRBV5-4 and TRBJ1-2; 7 nucleotides agree with TRBD1. The CDR3 sequence is 13 residues long. V was clipped by 10 bases and J by 2 bases; unmatched bases: 8. Germline V gene lookup returns CDR1 SGHNT and CDR2 YYREEE (reference sequence).

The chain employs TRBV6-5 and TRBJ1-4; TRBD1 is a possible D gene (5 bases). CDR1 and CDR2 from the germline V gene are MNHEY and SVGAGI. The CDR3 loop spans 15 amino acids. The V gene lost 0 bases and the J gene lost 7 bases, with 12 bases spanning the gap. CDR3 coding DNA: TGTGCCAGCAGTTACTCTGGGGGGGTGAGTGAAAAACTGTTTTTT. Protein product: CASSYSGGVSEKLFF.